Listed below are T cell receptor beta chains from one sample, sequenced in a study of T cells after yellow fever vaccination. TCRdb called the 5' RACE reads again in MiXCR, with one record for every CDR3 protein. The profile shows approximately 450,000 distinct CDR3 sequences, roughly 20% of them singletons. The sequencing here drew on PBMCs, taken before the yellow fever booster vaccination. These receptors were obtained from a man aged 18 to 30 who received the YFV17D yellow fever vaccine. The CDR3 runs from the conserved cysteine through the conserved F or W. The D gene is left open where the match is weak. Expanded clones are given a class, and other clones once, few, many or no size at all.

CDR3 DNA,CDR3 protein,clone size,J gene,D gene,V gene
TGTGCCACCAGTGAAGACGGGACAGCTGGAAACACCATATATTTT,CATSEDGTAGNTIYF,NA,TRBJ1-3,TRBD1,TRBV24-1
TGTGCCAGCAGCTTAGCGTCCATAGCGGGGGCAGGAGAGCAGTACTTC,CASSLASIAGAGEQYF,few,TRBJ2-7,TRBD2,TRBV7-2
TGTGCCACCAGCGCAGAGGGGAAGGAGAAGAACACTGAAGCTTTCTTT,CATSAEGKEKNTEAFF,NA,TRBJ1-1,NA,TRBV15
TGTGCCAGCAGCTCCTACCCGGGCTCTTCCTACGAGCAGTACTTC,CASSSYPGSSYEQYF,NA,TRBJ2-7,NA,TRBV27
TGTGCCAGCAGCGTAGGAAACGAGCAGTACTTC,CASSVGNEQYF,NA,TRBJ2-7,NA,TRBV9
TGCGCCAGCAGCCAAGATAGGTACAGGCCCACCTATGGCTACACCTTC,CASSQDRYRPTYGYTF,few,TRBJ1-2,NA,TRBV4-3
TGTGCCAGCAGCTCTAATAATCAGCCCCAGCATTTT,CASSSNNQPQHF,few,TRBJ1-5,NA,TRBV7-8
TGTGCCAGCAGTGTGACGGGAGGGGAGCAGTACTTC,CASSVTGGEQYF,NA,TRBJ2-7,TRBD2,TRBV2
TGTGCCAGCAGCCCGGGGGGGGGGCATCTCTCAGATACGCAGTATTTT,CASSPGGGHLSDTQYF,few,TRBJ2-3,TRBD2,TRBV7-3
TGTGCCACCAGTGGACTAGCGGATTTGGAGACCCAGTACTTC,CATSGLADLETQYF,NA,TRBJ2-5,TRBD2,TRBV24-1
TGTGCCAGTTCCGGGACAGTGAACACCGGGGAGCTGTTTTTT,CASSGTVNTGELFF,few,TRBJ2-2,TRBD1,TRBV6-4
TGTGCCAGCAGTTTAACGGGACAGGGGAACACCATATATTTT,CASSLTGQGNTIYF,NA,TRBJ1-3,TRBD1,TRBV28
TGTGCCAGCAGTTCGGGACAGGGACCCATGAACACTGAAGCTTTCTTT,CASSSGQGPMNTEAFF,NA,TRBJ1-1,TRBD1,TRBV27
TGTGCCAGCAGTTTTGTAGGGACGTGGGAAAGAACCTCTGGAAACACCATATATTTT,CASSFVGTWERTSGNTIYF,many,TRBJ1-3,NA,TRBV28
TGCGCCAGCAGCCAAAATATGGGATTTCAGCCCCAGCATTTT,CASSQNMGFQPQHF,few,TRBJ1-5,NA,TRBV4-3
TGTGCCAGCAGTTTAGAGGACAGAAATCAGCCCCAGCATTTT,CASSLEDRNQPQHF,few,TRBJ1-5,NA,TRBV12-3/TRBV12-4
TGTGCCAGCAGCTGGACAGGACGGGACATTCAGTACTTC,CASSWTGRDIQYF,NA,TRBJ2-4,TRBD1,TRBV6-2/TRBV6-3
TGCAGCGTTGCTAGCGGGGGGGCCTTCGGTAATGAGCAGTTCTTC,CSVASGGAFGNEQFF,few,TRBJ2-1,TRBD2,TRBV29-1
TGTGCCACCAACAAGGGGGTCGGGGAGACCCAGTACTTC,CATNKGVGETQYF,NA,TRBJ2-5,NA,TRBV15
TGTGCCAGCAAAGGGTTGGCTTGGGATGGCAATCAGCCCCAGCATTTT,CASKGLAWDGNQPQHF,NA,TRBJ1-5,NA,TRBV6-2/TRBV6-3
TGTGCCAGCCGTCAGGGGGCCGACTATGGCTACACCTTC,CASRQGADYGYTF,few,TRBJ1-2,TRBD1,TRBV5-6
TGCGCCAGCAGCCAAGATATATGGGCGGCCTACAATGAGCAGTTCTTC,CASSQDIWAAYNEQFF,NA,TRBJ2-1,NA,TRBV4-3